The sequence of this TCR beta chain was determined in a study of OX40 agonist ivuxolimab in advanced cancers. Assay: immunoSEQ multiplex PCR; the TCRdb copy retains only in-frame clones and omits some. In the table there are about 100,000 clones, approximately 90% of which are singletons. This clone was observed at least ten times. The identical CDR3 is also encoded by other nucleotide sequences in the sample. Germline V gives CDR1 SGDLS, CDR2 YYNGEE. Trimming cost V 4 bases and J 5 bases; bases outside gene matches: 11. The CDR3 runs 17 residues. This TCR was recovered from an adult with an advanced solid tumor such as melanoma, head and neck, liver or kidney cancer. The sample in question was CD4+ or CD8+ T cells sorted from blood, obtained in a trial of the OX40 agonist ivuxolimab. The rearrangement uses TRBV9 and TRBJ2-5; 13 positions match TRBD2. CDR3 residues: CASSPGQLAGGGETQYF. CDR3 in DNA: TGTGCCAGCAGCCCAGGCCAACTAGCGGGAGGGGGGGAGACCCAGTACTTC.